The present T cell receptor (beta chain) was sequenced within a study of blood T cell repertoires in COVID-19. Across the study: The analysed material was cDNA or gDNA that came from T cells, B-cell-depleted T cells, or PBMCs.

The V gene's germline CDR1 is GTSNPN and CDR2 SVGIG (reference sequence). The CDR3 consists of 15 residues. V lost 3 bases to trimming and J lost 7 bases; unmatched junction nucleotides: 12. The table came from immunoSEQ multiplex PCR; TCRdb's copy has only in-frame clones and leaves some out. The sample consists of 150,000 or so clones, around nine tenths of them appearing once. The genes are TRBV30 and TRBJ1-5; 7 nucleotides agree with TRBD1. Sample: peripheral blood. The sequence was obtained from a human donor in a cohort sampled during active COVID-19. The CDR3 spells CAWSSGRGSRQPQHF. The CDR3 coding sequence is TGTGCCTGGAGCTCTGGCAGGGGGTCCCGCCAGCCCCAGCATTTT.